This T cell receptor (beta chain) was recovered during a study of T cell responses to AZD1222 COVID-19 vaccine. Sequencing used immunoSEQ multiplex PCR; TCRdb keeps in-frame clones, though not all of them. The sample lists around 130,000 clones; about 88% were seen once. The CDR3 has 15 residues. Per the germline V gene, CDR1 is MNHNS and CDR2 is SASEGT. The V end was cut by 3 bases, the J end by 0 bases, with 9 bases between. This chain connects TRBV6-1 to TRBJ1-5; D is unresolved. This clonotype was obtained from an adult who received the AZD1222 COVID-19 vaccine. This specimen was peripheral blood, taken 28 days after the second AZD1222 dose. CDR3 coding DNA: TGTGCCAGCAGTGAGGGAATCTCTAGCAATCAGCCCCAGCATTTT. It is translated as CASSEGISSNQPQHF.